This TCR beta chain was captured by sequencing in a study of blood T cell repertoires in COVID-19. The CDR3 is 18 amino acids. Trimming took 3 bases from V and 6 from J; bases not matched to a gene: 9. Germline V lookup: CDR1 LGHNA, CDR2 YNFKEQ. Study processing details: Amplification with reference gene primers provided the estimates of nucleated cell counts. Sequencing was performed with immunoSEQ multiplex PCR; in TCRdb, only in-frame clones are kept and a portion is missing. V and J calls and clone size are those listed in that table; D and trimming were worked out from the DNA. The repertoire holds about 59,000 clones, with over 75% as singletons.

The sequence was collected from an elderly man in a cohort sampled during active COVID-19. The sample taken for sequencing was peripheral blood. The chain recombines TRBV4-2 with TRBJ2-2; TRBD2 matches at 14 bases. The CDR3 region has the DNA TGTGCCAGCAGCCAGGGACTAGCGGGGGCCCTCGGGGCCGGGGAGCTGTTTTTT. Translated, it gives CASSQGLAGALGAGELFF.